These 6 T cell receptor beta chains were all obtained from the same sample, sequenced in a study of T cell changes during pregnancy in multiple sclerosis. The protocol was immunoSEQ multiplex PCR, while the TCRdb copy is restricted to in-frame clones and leaves out a portion. In the table there are some 40,000 clones, over 80% of which are singletons. The sequenced sample was CD4+ T cells from peripheral blood mononuclear cells, obtained in the third trimester of pregnancy. Receptor source: a female donor in good health, enrolled as a control in a pregnancy study.

J is TRBJ2-5 and V is TRBV15; 9 bases line up with TRBD2. The CDR3 is made up of 18 amino acids. CDR1 is LNHNV, CDR2 YYDKDF, per germline (reference sequence). V lost 0 bases to trimming and J lost 4 bases; unmatched junction nucleotides: 12. The CDR3 region is CATSRDSSGGQGVETQYF. The CDR3 coding sequence is TGTGCCACCAGCAGAGATTCGAGCGGGGGGCAGGGGGTAGAGACCCAGTACTTC.

V usage is TRBV25-1 and J usage is TRBJ2-7; TRBD2 agrees at 9 bases. CDR3 size: 15 residues. J lost 2 bases, V lost 3 bases, and 5 bases had no gene match. Germline CDR1 reads MGHDK; CDR2 reads SYGVNS. The CDR3 nucleotides read TGTGCCAGCAGTGATGCGGGAGGGCCCCCCTACGAGCAGTACTTC. Protein product: CASSDAGGPPYEQYF.

The chain carries TRBV7-9 and TRBJ2-5; 8 bases match TRBD2. The length of the CDR3 is 14 residues. Germline CDR1 and CDR2: SEHNR and FQNEAQ (reference sequence). The V segment lost 2 bases and the J segment 4 bases; nucleotides outside the gene matches: 3. The CDR3 sequence: CASSLFGGVETQYF. Written as DNA, the CDR3 is TGTGCCAGCAGCTTATTCGGGGGGGTAGAGACCCAGTACTTC. Looking up the rest from reference TRBV7-9 and TRBJ2-5 gives the full variable domain: DTGVSQNPRHKITKRGQNVTFRCDPISEHNRLYWYRQTLGQGPEFLTYFQNEAQLEKSRLLSDRFSAERPKGSFSTLEIQRTEQGDSAMYLCASSLFGGVETQYFGPGTRLLVL.

The CDR3 sequence: CASSASYTGELFF. CDR3 bases: TGTGCCAGCAGTGCCAGTTACACCGGGGAGCTGTTTTTT. The rearrangement links TRBV25-1 to TRBJ2-2, with D unclear. Germline-derived CDR1 and CDR2 are MGHDK and SYGVNS. Deletions cut 4 bases from V and 3 bases from J, with 6 bases between. CDR3 size: 13 residues.

The chain recombines TRBV11-2 with TRBJ1-5, with D possibly being TRBD1 (5 bases). The CDR3 length is 14 residues. Germline CDR1 is SGHAT and CDR2 is FQNNGV. Trimming took 4 bases from V and 3 from J, leaving 10 bases between them. The CDR3 nucleotides read TGTGCCAGCAGCTCCTCAGGGCCCAATCAGCCCCAGCATTTT. Translating gives CASSSSGPNQPQHF.

The chain links TRBV2 to TRBJ1-3, with D possibly TRBD1 on 6 matching bases. The V gene's germline CDR1 is SNHLY and CDR2 FYNNEI. V lost 3 bases, J lost 0 bases, and 15 bases lay in between. The CDR3 totals 17 residues. This CDR3 is CASSESDRETSGNTIYF. CDR3 nucleotide sequence: TGTGCCAGCAGTGAGTCGGACAGAGAGACCTCTGGAAACACCATATATTTT.